What follows are 4 T cell receptor beta chains derived from one specimen sequenced in a study of blood T cell repertoires in COVID-19. The data were produced by immunoSEQ multiplex PCR, yet TCRdb's version contains in-frame clones alone and is incomplete. This sample has 69,000 or so clones, with nearly 90% found just once. Sequencing used peripheral blood. The receptor source for this set is a man aged 50 or older with acute or convalescent COVID-19.

V gene TRBV6-4 combines with J gene TRBJ1-4; 10 bases align to TRBD1. With 10 bases clipped from V and 5 bases from J, the junction kept 13 bases outside the gene matches. The CDR3 runs 16 residues. Germline V gives CDR1 MRHNA, CDR2 SNTAGT. The CDR3 loop reads CATPGTGVLDNEKLFF. In DNA form, the CDR3 reads TGTGCCACCCCGGGGACAGGGGTATTGGACAATGAAAAACTGTTTTTT.

This clone was found once. This CDR3 is CASSFWDKQETQYF. CDR3 sequence (DNA): TGCGCCAGCAGCTTCTGGGACAAGCAAGAGACCCAGTACTTC. V gene TRBV5-1 combines with J gene TRBJ2-5; perhaps TRBD1 as D (6 bases). Germline CDR1 reads SGHRS; CDR2 reads YFSETQ. CDR3 length equals 14 residues. V shed 2 bases and J shed 2 bases, with 10 bases lying between them.

The chain uses TRBV9 and TRBJ2-1, with D unclear. The length of the CDR3 is 15 residues. Per the germline V gene, CDR1 is SGDLS and CDR2 is YYNGEE. V lost 0 bases and J 0 bases, leaving 7 bases between the germline ends. CDR3 amino acids: CASSVAVSSYNEQFF. Here the CDR3 DNA reads TGTGCCAGCAGCGTAGCGGTTAGCTCCTACAATGAGCAGTTCTTC.

The chain employs TRBV6-5 and TRBJ1-3, with TRBD1 matching 7 bases. V lost 5 bases to trimming and J lost 3 bases; unmatched junction nucleotides: 1. This CDR3 is built from 13 residues. The germline V gene encodes CDR1 MNHEY and CDR2 SVGAGI. The CDR3 DNA reads as TGTGCCAGCAGTCAGGGGGGTGGAAACACCATATATTTT. This translates into CASSQGGGNTIYF.